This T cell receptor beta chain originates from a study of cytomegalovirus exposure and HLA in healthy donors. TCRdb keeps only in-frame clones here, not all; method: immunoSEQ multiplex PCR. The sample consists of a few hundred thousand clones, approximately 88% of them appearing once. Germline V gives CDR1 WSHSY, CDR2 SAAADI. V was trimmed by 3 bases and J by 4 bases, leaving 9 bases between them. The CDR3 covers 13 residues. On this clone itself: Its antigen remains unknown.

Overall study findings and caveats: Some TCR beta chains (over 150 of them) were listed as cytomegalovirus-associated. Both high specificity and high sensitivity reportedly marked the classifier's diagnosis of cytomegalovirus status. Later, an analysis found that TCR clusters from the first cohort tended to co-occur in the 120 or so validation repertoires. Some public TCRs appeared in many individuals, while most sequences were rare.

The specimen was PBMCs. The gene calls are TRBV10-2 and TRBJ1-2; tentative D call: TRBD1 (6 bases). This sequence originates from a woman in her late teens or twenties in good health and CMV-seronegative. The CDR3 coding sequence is TGCGCCAGCAGTGATAACAGGGCCTATGGCTACACCTTC. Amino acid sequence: CASSDNRAYGYTF.